The sequence of this T cell receptor beta chain was determined in a study of cytomegalovirus exposure and HLA in healthy donors. Study outcomes and limitations: Further analysis was carried out later, and it showed several of the most significant clusters appearing linked to common viral pathogens. CMV serostatus was the sole immune exposure data available. Whilst most TCR sequences proved rare, a subset of public TCRs occurred across many donors.

CDR1 is LNHNV, CDR2 YYDKDF, per germline (reference sequence). Unmatched junction bases numbered 6, after V lost 0 bases and J lost 11 bases. The CDR3 contains 15 residues. As concerns this clone: Its target is unknown.

The PCR used 60 Vbeta and 13 Jbeta primers. Here immunoSEQ multiplex PCR was the method, and the copy in TCRdb shows in-frame clones only, minus some. The sample has approximately 120,000 clones; 70% to 80% are singletons. The TCR sequence derives from a man aged 25 to 40 in good health and CMV-seronegative. The V and J genes are TRBV15 and TRBJ1-5; the match to TRBD1 covers 11 bases. The sample consisted of PBMCs. The CDR3 region has the DNA TGTGCCACCAGCAGAGACTCGGGACAGGGGGTGTCCCAGCATTTT. It specifies CATSRDSGQGVSQHF.